The rows below give T cell receptor beta chains drawn from one sample of a study of shared clonotypes between healthy human individuals. Data came from immunoSEQ multiplex PCR; TCRdb stores just in-frame clones and leaves some out. Seen here are 500,000 or so clones, approximately 94% observed once, and the top ten hold 0.055% to 0.075%. Material for sequencing was naive CD4+ T cells sorted from blood. The receptors originated from a woman aged 25 to 39 in good health. The CDR3 runs from the conserved cysteine through the conserved F or W. Each record gives: D gene, J gene, clone size, V gene, CDR3 DNA, CDR3 protein. The D gene is left open where the match is weak. Clone size is not always given. Where it is, it says once, few, many or a class for expanded clones.

d_gene: TRBD1
j_gene: TRBJ1-2
abundance: NA
v_gene: TRBV5-6
CDR3nt: TGTGCCAGCAGCTTGGCTTGGGGACAGGGGAGCTATGGCTACACCTTC
CDR3aa: CASSLAWGQGSYGYTF

d_gene: NA
j_gene: TRBJ1-1
abundance: NA
v_gene: TRBV5-6
CDR3nt: TGTGCCAGCAGCCGCGGAGATCTTTGGGCTGAAGCTTTCTTT
CDR3aa: CASSRGDLWAEAFF

d_gene: NA
j_gene: TRBJ1-1
abundance: NA
v_gene: TRBV5-5
CDR3nt: TGTGCCAGCAGCTTGGCGGCAGTGCATGAAGCTTTCTTT
CDR3aa: CASSLAAVHEAFF

d_gene: NA
j_gene: TRBJ1-4
abundance: NA
v_gene: TRBV4-1
CDR3nt: TGCGCCAGCAGCCAGGGACCGGACCTATGGGAAAAACTGTTTTTT
CDR3aa: CASSQGPDLWEKLFF

d_gene: NA
j_gene: TRBJ2-2
abundance: NA
v_gene: TRBV19
CDR3nt: TGTGCCAGTAGTATTATCCAGGACACCGGGGAGCTGTTTTTT
CDR3aa: CASSIIQDTGELFF

d_gene: NA
j_gene: TRBJ2-2
abundance: NA
v_gene: TRBV2
CDR3nt: TGTGCCAGCAGGGGAATTAACACCGGGGAGCTGTTTTTT
CDR3aa: CASRGINTGELFF

d_gene: NA
j_gene: TRBJ2-2
abundance: NA
v_gene: TRBV5-1
CDR3nt: TGCGCCAGCAGCCTTAGGGTGAACACCGGGGAGCTGTTTTTT
CDR3aa: CASSLRVNTGELFF

d_gene: NA
j_gene: TRBJ2-5
abundance: once
v_gene: TRBV2
CDR3nt: TGTGCCAGCAGCGAACAAGAGACCCAGTACTTC
CDR3aa: CASSEQETQYF

d_gene: NA
j_gene: TRBJ1-5
abundance: NA
v_gene: TRBV16
CDR3nt: TGTGCCAGCAGCCAATCAGGAAAAGGGGAGCGCCAGCCCCAGCATTTT
CDR3aa: CASSQSGKGERQPQHF

d_gene: NA
j_gene: TRBJ1-5
abundance: few
v_gene: TRBV28
CDR3nt: TGTGCCAGCACCTACTCAGGGCAGCCCCAGCATTTT
CDR3aa: CASTYSGQPQHF

d_gene: NA
j_gene: TRBJ2-2
abundance: NA
v_gene: TRBV29-1
CDR3nt: TGCAGCGTGACACAGGGAACGTACACCGGGGAGCTGTTTTTT
CDR3aa: CSVTQGTYTGELFF

d_gene: TRBD1
j_gene: TRBJ1-1
abundance: NA
v_gene: TRBV6-5
CDR3nt: TGTGCCAGCAGAAACGCGGACAGGAGGAACACTGAAGCTTTCTTT
CDR3aa: CASRNADRRNTEAFF

d_gene: NA
j_gene: TRBJ1-3
abundance: NA
v_gene: TRBV15
CDR3nt: TGTGCCACCAGCAGAGAGGGTGGCGGGGGCACCATATATTTT
CDR3aa: CATSREGGGGTIYF

d_gene: NA
j_gene: TRBJ1-1
abundance: NA
v_gene: TRBV20-1
CDR3nt: TGCAGTGTCCAGGGTGAAGCTTTCTTT
CDR3aa: CSVQGEAFF

d_gene: NA
j_gene: TRBJ1-5
abundance: NA
v_gene: TRBV7-2
CDR3nt: TGTGCCAGCAGCTTAGCGGCCGGGACTTCTAATCAGCCCCAGCATTTT
CDR3aa: CASSLAAGTSNQPQHF

d_gene: TRBD2
j_gene: TRBJ2-7
abundance: NA
v_gene: TRBV5-4
CDR3nt: TGTGCCAGCAGCTTGGGGCTAGCGGGAGTCTACGAGCAGTACTTC
CDR3aa: CASSLGLAGVYEQYF

d_gene: NA
j_gene: TRBJ2-1
abundance: NA
v_gene: TRBV7-7
CDR3nt: TGTGCCAGCAGCTTAGATATCTCAGGGTACAATGAGCAGTTCTTC
CDR3aa: CASSLDISGYNEQFF

d_gene: NA
j_gene: TRBJ2-7
abundance: NA
v_gene: TRBV27
CDR3nt: TGTGCCAGCCACTTTCGGCACGGGGCTTCCGAGCAGTACTTC
CDR3aa: CASHFRHGASEQYF

d_gene: TRBD1
j_gene: TRBJ1-2
abundance: NA
v_gene: TRBV4-1
CDR3nt: TGCGCCAGCAGCCAATCTGAAGGACAGGGCGCTCTCTATGGCTACACCTTC
CDR3aa: CASSQSEGQGALYGYTF

d_gene: NA
j_gene: TRBJ1-2
abundance: once
v_gene: TRBV6-6
CDR3nt: TGTGCCAGCAGTTACTCGACTAGGGTAAACTTCACCTTC
CDR3aa: CASSYSTRVNFTF

d_gene: TRBD2
j_gene: TRBJ2-1
abundance: NA
v_gene: TRBV6-6
CDR3nt: TGTGCCAGCAGCAAAGAGAGGCTAGCGGGATACAATGAGCAGTTCTTC
CDR3aa: CASSKERLAGYNEQFF

d_gene: NA
j_gene: TRBJ1-4
abundance: NA
v_gene: TRBV6-5
CDR3nt: TGTGCCAGCAGTTACTCGCCCAGCGGAGAAAAACTGTTTTTT
CDR3aa: CASSYSPSGEKLFF

d_gene: NA
j_gene: TRBJ1-1
abundance: NA
v_gene: TRBV30
CDR3nt: TGTGCCTGGAGTGTACAGTTTACCCGAGCTTTCTTT
CDR3aa: CAWSVQFTRAFF

d_gene: NA
j_gene: TRBJ1-2
abundance: NA
v_gene: TRBV5-4
CDR3nt: TGTGCCAGCAGAAAGATGGGGGGATCCGGCTACACCTTC
CDR3aa: CASRKMGGSGYTF

d_gene: TRBD2
j_gene: TRBJ2-7
abundance: NA
v_gene: TRBV10-3
CDR3nt: TGTGCCATCAGCACTAGCGCTTACGAGCAGTACTTC
CDR3aa: CAISTSAYEQYF

d_gene: NA
j_gene: TRBJ2-7
abundance: NA
v_gene: TRBV13
CDR3nt: TGTGCCAGCAGCCCCGGATCTCGTGCTTGGCAGCAGTACTTC
CDR3aa: CASSPGSRAWQQYF

d_gene: NA
j_gene: TRBJ2-1
abundance: NA
v_gene: TRBV6-1
CDR3nt: TGTGCCAGTTCATTGCTCTACAATGAGCAGTTCTTC
CDR3aa: CASSLLYNEQFF

d_gene: TRBD1
j_gene: TRBJ1-5
abundance: NA
v_gene: TRBV5-1
CDR3nt: TGCGCCAGCAGCCCTGGACAGGGGTTTCAGCCCCAGCATTTT
CDR3aa: CASSPGQGFQPQHF